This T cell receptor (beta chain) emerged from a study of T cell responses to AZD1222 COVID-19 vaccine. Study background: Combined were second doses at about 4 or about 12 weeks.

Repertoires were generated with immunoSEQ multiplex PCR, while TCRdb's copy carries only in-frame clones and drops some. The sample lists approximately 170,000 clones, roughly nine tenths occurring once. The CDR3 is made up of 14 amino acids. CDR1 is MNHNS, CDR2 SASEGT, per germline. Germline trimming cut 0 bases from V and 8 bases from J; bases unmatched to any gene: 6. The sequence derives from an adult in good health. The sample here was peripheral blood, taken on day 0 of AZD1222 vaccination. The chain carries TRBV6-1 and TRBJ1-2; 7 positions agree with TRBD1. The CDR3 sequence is CASSEAPRGGGYTF. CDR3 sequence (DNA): TGTGCCAGCAGTGAAGCGCCTCGAGGGGGCGGCTACACCTTC.